Following are 13 T cell receptor beta chains from one sample sequenced in a study of Ad26.COV2.S vaccination and SARS-CoV-2 variants. Only in-frame clones appear in the TCRdb table, and some are missing; sequencing was by immunoSEQ multiplex PCR. This table has approximately 420,000 clones, roughly nine tenths appearing once. Regarding treatment: 15 to 20 received Ad26.COV2.S at low or high dose, single or two shots; 5 received placebo; per-sample allocation not given. Each sample was drawn 63 days after the first injection (of vaccine or placebo). The specimen comprised peripheral blood, sampled in a trial of Ad26.COV2.S vaccine versus placebo. These TCRs come from a person between 18 and 60 years old who received the Ad26.COV2.S COVID-19 vaccine or a placebo.

The chain is built from TRBV7-9 and TRBJ2-1, with 10 bases aligning to TRBD2. The V segment lost 4 bases and the J segment 10 bases; nucleotides outside the gene matches: 7. The V gene's germline CDR1 is SEHNR and CDR2 FQNEAQ (reference sequence). This CDR3 has 14 residues. This CDR3 reads CASSSLAGDGEQFF. CDR3 nucleotide sequence: TGTGCCAGCAGCTCGCTAGCGGGGGATGGGGAGCAGTTCTTC.

The sample holds one count of this clone. The V call is TRBV14, the J call TRBJ2-5, with 7 bases lining up with TRBD2. The J segment lost 5 bases and the V segment lost 3 bases, leaving 15 bases of the junction unmatched. This CDR3 spans 17 amino acids. Germline V gene lookup returns CDR1 SGHDN and CDR2 FVKESK. CDR3 sequence (DNA): TGTGCCAGCAGCCAGGTGTCTCCGGGGGGAAGGAAGGAGACCCAGTACTTC. Translating gives CASSQVSPGGRKETQYF.

V and J are TRBV9 and TRBJ1-2, with TRBD1 matching 7 bases. The CDR3 is 13 residues long. Germline loops: CDR1 SGDLS, CDR2 YYNGEE. V lost 5 bases, J lost 5 bases, and 6 bases stayed unmatched. Here the CDR3 DNA reads TGTGCCAGCAGAGGGACAGTTACTTATGGCTACACCTTC. Translating it yields CASRGTVTYGYTF.

The chain recombines TRBV10-1 with TRBJ2-1, with a possible D match to TRBD2 (7 bases). V lost 8 bases and J lost 7, with 21 bases in between. The CDR3 contains 15 residues. Per germline, CDR1 WNHNN and CDR2 SYGVQD (reference sequence). CDR3 sequence: CASGDPTGGKNEQFF. In DNA, the CDR3 is TGCGCCAGCGGGGATCCTACGGGGGGCAAGAATGAGCAGTTCTTC.

CDR3 DNA: TGTGCCTGGGAAGACAGGGAGTTTTCCTACGAGCAGTACTTC. The encoded protein is CAWEDREFSYEQYF. The rearrangement joins TRBV30 to TRBJ2-7; TRBD1 agrees at 7 bases. The V gene end was trimmed by 5 bases and the J gene end by 1 base; junction bases not matched to a gene: 8. From germline, CDR1 is GTSNPN and CDR2 SVGIG (reference sequence). The CDR3 runs 14 residues.

The V gene is TRBV5-4, the J gene TRBJ2-1; D not certain. The V gene lost 4 bases and the J gene lost 4 bases, with 9 bases spanning the gap. CDR1 is SGHNT and CDR2 is YYREEE in the germline V gene (reference sequence). The CDR3 consists of 13 residues. The CDR3 sequence: CASSQVQYNEQFF. CDR3 nucleotide sequence: TGTGCCAGCAGCCAAGTCCAGTACAATGAGCAGTTCTTC.

This chain joins TRBV7-9 and TRBJ2-2; 12 nucleotides align to TRBD2. In germline, CDR1 is SEHNR, CDR2 FQNEAQ (reference sequence). CDR3 length equals 19 residues. The trim removed 0 bases at V and 1 base at J, leaving 6 bases unmatched. CDR3 DNA sequence: TGTGCCAGCAGCTTAGCGGATCGACTAGCGGGAGAGAACACCGGGGAGCTGTTTTTT. Translation gives CASSLADRLAGENTGELFF.

The genes are TRBV3-1 (or the pseudogene TRBV3-2) and TRBJ2-3; D assignment may be TRBD1 or TRBD2 (5 bases each). Looked up from germline, CDR1 is LGHDT and CDR2 is YNNKEL (reference sequence). V was shortened by 0 bases and J by 1 base, with 14 bases between the two germline ends. This CDR3 contains 17 residues. This CDR3 reads CASSQDLGGRGTDTQYF. In nucleotides, the CDR3 is TGTGCCAGCAGCCAAGATCTTGGGGGAAGAGGCACAGATACGCAGTATTTT.

J is TRBJ2-7 and V is TRBV12-3 or TRBV12-4, with unresolved D. The CDR3 runs to 13 residues. V gave up 3 bases and J gave up 3 bases, with 9 bases separating them. In DNA form, the CDR3 reads TGTGCCAGCAGTTTCAAGGGAATCTACGAGCAGTACTTC. As protein: CASSFKGIYEQYF.

The CDR3 protein is CASSYAGAKQYF. The CDR3 nucleotides read TGTGCCAGCAGTTACGCGGGGGCAAAGCAGTACTTC. The chain employs TRBV27 and TRBJ2-7, with D perhaps TRBD2 (7 bases). The CDR3 covers 12 residues. The V end lost 4 bases, the J end lost 8 bases, and 12 bases lay between the germline ends. The V gene's germline CDR1 is MNHEY and CDR2 SMNVEV (reference sequence).

The CDR3 here is CASSFPAGTQYF. CDR3 sequence (DNA): TGTGCCAGCAGTTTTCCCGCGGGTACGCAGTATTTT. V is TRBV6-5 and J is TRBJ2-3; tentative D call: TRBD2 (5 bases). From germline, CDR1 is MNHEY and CDR2 SVGAGI. With 4 bases removed from V and 8 bases from J, the gap between germline ends came to 10 bases. This CDR3 comprises 12 residues.

This chain uses TRBV29-1 with TRBJ2-2; TRBD2 agrees at 8 bases. The V segment lost 5 bases and the J segment 2 bases; nucleotides outside the gene matches: 4. CDR1 is SQVTM, CDR2 ANQGSEA, per germline. The CDR3 is 14 residues long. CDR3 bases: TGCAGCGTTTCTAGCGGGTCCAACACCGGGGAGCTGTTTTTT. It encodes CSVSSGSNTGELFF.

The chain carries TRBV5-4 and TRBJ2-4; D is ambiguous. V lost 1 base and J lost 6, with 8 bases in between. Germline V lookup: CDR1 SGHNT, CDR2 YYREEE (reference sequence). This CDR3 has 13 residues. For the CDR3, the DNA is TGTGCCAGCAGCTTGCTCCCGGGAAACATTCAGTACTTC. Residues: CASSLLPGNIQYF.